This T cell receptor (beta chain) was sequenced in a study of blood T cell repertoires in COVID-19. Across the whole study: There were acute and convalescent COVID-19 samples, and they came from the United States, Italy and Spain.

Sequencing used immunoSEQ multiplex PCR; TCRdb keeps in-frame clones, though not all of them. The data show approximately 350,000 clones, 89% seen once. J was trimmed by 0 bases and V by 10 bases; bases with no gene match: 12. The CDR3 covers 16 residues. Germline V CDR1 and CDR2: SEHNR, FQNEAQ (reference sequence). The chain links TRBV7-9 to TRBJ2-1, with 7 bases fitting TRBD2. The TCR comes from a man in his forties with acute or convalescent COVID-19. Sequenced material: peripheral blood. The CDR3 DNA follows: TGTGCCAACCCCGGGGAGGGACCGAGCTCCTACAATGAGCAGTTCTTC. Protein product: CANPGEGPSSYNEQFF. Complete variable domain (other parts from reference TRBV7-9 and TRBJ2-1): DTGVSQNPRHKITKRGQNVTFRCDPISEHNRLYWYRQTLGQGPEFLTYFQNEAQLEKSRLLSDRFSAERPKGSFSTLEIQRTEQGDSAMYLCANPGEGPSSYNEQFFGPGTRLTVL.